This passage covers 29 T cell receptor beta chains from one sample sequenced in a study of vaccination and CD4 T cells after COVID-19. Treatment reported: roughly ten-day PBMC culture with coronavirus spike peptide pools or control peptides (ViraFEST assay). An Oncomine TCR Beta short-read assay was used to sequence the DNA from cultured CD4+ T cells. TCRdb redid the calling of the PCR reads with MiXCR, one entry per CDR3 protein. The sample shows tens of thousands of distinct CDR3 sequences, under 70% of them seen only once. These receptors have no known antigen. Sequences were derived from CD4+ T cells from blood, cultured in vitro, sampled after SARS-CoV-2 vaccination. The receptors stem from a human donor who received a COVID-19 vaccine.

The chain uses TRBV5-4 and TRBJ1-1, with 10 bases aligning to TRBD1. This CDR3 spans 17 amino acids. Germline assignment: CDR1 SGHNT and CDR2 YYREEE (reference sequence). Trimming at V came to 3 bases and at J to 5 bases, leaving 13 bases not matched to a gene. CDR3 loop: CASSSLTGGTGVTEAFF. CDR3 DNA: TGTGCCAGCAGCTCGCTGACGGGGGGGACAGGGGTTACTGAAGCTTTCTTT.

The chain carries TRBV11-3 and TRBJ1-1; D may be TRBD1 (5 bases). V was trimmed by 0 bases and J by 3 bases, leaving 20 bases between them. The CDR3 covers 18 residues. Per germline, CDR1 SGHNT and CDR2 YENEEA. CDR3 sequence reads: CASSLDRGAARIYTEAFF. In nucleotides, the CDR3 is TGTGCCAGCAGCTTAGATCGAGGGGCAGCTAGAATTTACACTGAAGCTTTCTTT. Together with reference TRBV11-3 and TRBJ1-1, the CDR3 gives the full variable domain: EAGVVQSPRYKIIEKKQPVAFWCNPISGHNTLYWYLQNLGQGPELLIRYENEEAVDDSQLPKDRFSAERLKGVDSTLKIQPAELGDSAVYLCASSLDRGAARIYTEAFFGQGTRLTVV.

This chain links TRBV25-1 with TRBJ2-7; D call uncertain. This CDR3 has 14 residues. The V gene lost 5 bases and the J gene lost 0 bases, with 11 bases spanning the gap. The germline V gene encodes CDR1 MGHDK and CDR2 SYGVNS. CDR3 sequence: CASSRMWDSYEQYF. CDR3 bases: TGTGCCAGCAGTCGAATGTGGGACTCCTACGAGCAGTACTTC.

The chain uses TRBV20-1 and TRBJ1-2; TRBD1 matches 7 bases. With V trimmed by 0 bases and J by 3 bases, 7 bases remained unmatched. The CDR3 consists of 15 residues. Germline loops: CDR1 DFQATT, CDR2 SNEGSKA (reference sequence). CDR3 sequence: CSARDRLGTDYGYTF. As DNA, the CDR3 is TGCAGTGCTAGAGATCGTCTGGGGACAGACTATGGCTACACCTTC.

This chain uses TRBV6-1 with TRBJ1-1; D possibly corresponds to TRBD1 (6 bases). V shed 7 bases and J shed 1 base, with 19 bases lying between them. The CDR3 runs to 16 residues. Per the germline V gene, CDR1 is MNHNS and CDR2 is SASEGT. The CDR3 protein is CASTNRVGGRNTEAFF. The CDR3 bases are TGTGCCAGCACAAACCGGGTCGGGGGGCGGAACACTGAAGCTTTCTTT.

The V call is TRBV11-2, the J call TRBJ2-7; a weak D match, TRBD2 (6 bases). Germline-derived CDR1 and CDR2 are SGHAT and FQNNGV. Trimming took off 5 bases at V and 4 bases at J, with 18 bases between the two ends. The CDR3 has 15 residues. CDR3: CASSRTDPGDYEQYF. CDR3 bases: TGTGCCAGCAGCCGAACTGATCCGGGGGATTACGAGCAGTACTTC.

This chain links TRBV20-1 with TRBJ1-5; 11 bases are shared with TRBD1. The CDR3 spans 16 residues. Trimming cost V 3 bases and J 7 bases; bases outside gene matches: 11. Germline CDR1 and CDR2: DFQATT and SNEGSKA (reference sequence). The CDR3 here is CSASTVGQGARQPQHF. The CDR3 DNA is TGCAGTGCTAGTACAGTCGGACAGGGGGCAAGACAGCCCCAGCATTTT.

J is TRBJ2-5 and V is TRBV7-2, with 15 bases lining up with TRBD2. J lost 3 bases, V lost 5 bases, and 4 bases had no gene match. Germline CDR1 is SGHTA and CDR2 is FQGNSA. CDR3 size: 16 residues. CDR3 in amino acids: CASSRRTSGGEETQYF. CDR3 sequence (DNA): TGTGCCAGCAGCAGGCGGACTAGCGGGGGGGAAGAGACCCAGTACTTC.

The CDR3 DNA follows: TGCAGCGTTGAAATTGCCGGGGTTGGCTATGGCTACACCTTC. Its protein is CSVEIAGVGYGYTF. The V and J genes are TRBV29-1 and TRBJ1-2; no clear D. Germline V gene data show CDR1 as SQVTM and CDR2 as ANQGSEA. CDR3 length equals 14 residues. V was shortened by 2 bases and J by 4 bases, with 14 bases between the two germline ends.

This chain links TRBV27 with TRBJ2-7; TRBD1 or TRBD2 may be the D gene (5 bases each). Germline V gives CDR1 MNHEY, CDR2 SMNVEV (reference sequence). Trimming removed 6 bases at V and 7 bases at J, with 13 bases between. The CDR3 is made up of 12 amino acids. Here the CDR3 DNA reads TGTGCCAGCAGGGCCATATGGGGGGAGCAGTACTTC. It codes for CASRAIWGEQYF.

The chain recombines TRBV20-1 with TRBJ1-6, with unresolved D. CDR3 size: 16 residues. The V gene lost 0 bases and the J gene lost 3 bases, with 12 bases spanning the gap. Germline V gene lookup returns CDR1 DFQATT and CDR2 SNEGSKA (reference sequence). In DNA, the CDR3 is TGCAGTGCTAGAGATAGCGCAGCTATCTATAATTCACCCCTCCACTTT. Its protein is CSARDSAAIYNSPLHF.

The chain couples TRBV2 to TRBJ2-5; 7 bases match TRBD1. The germline V gene encodes CDR1 SNHLY and CDR2 FYNNEI. There are 14 residues in the CDR3. Trimming took 5 bases from V and 4 from J; bases not matched to a gene: 7. The CDR3 spells CASSLTGVRETQYF. The DNA of the CDR3 is TGTGCCAGCAGTCTAACAGGGGTTAGAGAGACCCAGTACTTC.

The chain uses TRBV7-2 and TRBJ2-3, with D hard to call. CDR3 size: 14 residues. Germline CDR1 and CDR2: SGHTA and FQGNSA. V lost 1 base to trimming and J lost 7 bases, with 12 bases between them. The CDR3 loop is CASSLVSRGNTQYF. CDR3 sequence (DNA): TGTGCCAGCAGCTTAGTATCTCGTGGGAATACGCAGTATTTT.

This clonotype has a single count. V usage is TRBV7-9 and J usage is TRBJ1-5; 7 nucleotides match TRBD1. CDR3 length: 15 residues. CDR1 is SEHNR and CDR2 is FQNEAQ in the germline V gene (reference sequence). With V trimmed by 5 bases and J by 5 bases, 9 bases remained unmatched. This CDR3 is CASSQTTGDHQPQHF. The CDR3, as DNA: TGTGCCAGCAGCCAGACTACAGGGGACCATCAGCCCCAGCATTTT. Full variable domain (missing parts from reference TRBV7-9 and TRBJ1-5): DTGVSQNPRHKITKRGQNVTFRCDPISEHNRLYWYRQTLGQGPEFLTYFQNEAQLEKSRLLSDRFSAERPKGSFSTLEIQRTEQGDSAMYLCASSQTTGDHQPQHFGDGTRLSIL.

The CDR3 coding sequence is TGCAGTGCTAGAGCCTCGGGCGTAGCGGGGGGCCACGAGCAGTACTTC. Its protein is CSARASGVAGGHEQYF. The chain combines TRBV20-1 with TRBJ2-7, with TRBD2 matching 10 bases. The CDR3 contains 16 residues. The J segment lost 5 bases and the V segment lost 1 base, leaving 11 bases of the junction unmatched. CDR1 and CDR2 (germline): DFQATT, SNEGSKA (reference sequence).

The chain carries TRBV4-1 and TRBJ1-2; D gene uncertain. The germline V gene has CDR1 MGHRA and CDR2 YSYEKL. The CDR3 contains 15 residues. V lost 0 bases to trimming and J lost 7 bases, with 15 bases between them. CDR3 region: CASSQDDEVSIGYTF. The CDR3 nucleotides read TGCGCCAGCAGCCAAGATGACGAGGTTAGCATTGGCTACACCTTC.

The chain combines TRBV24-1 with TRBJ2-2; TRBD2 aligns across 12 bases. The germline gives CDR1 KGHDR, CDR2 SFDVKD. V dropped 7 bases and J dropped 4; count of bases not matched to a gene: 6. CDR3 length equals 16 residues. This CDR3 reads CATRAPSGGGTGELFF. CDR3 coding DNA: TGTGCCACCAGGGCCCCTAGCGGGGGGGGCACCGGGGAGCTGTTTTTT.

DNA of the CDR3: TGTGCCAGTAGTTGGCAGCCCTATAGCAATCAGCCCCAGCATTTT. As protein: CASSWQPYSNQPQHF. The rearrangement uses TRBV19 and TRBJ1-5; no clear D. Per the germline V gene, CDR1 is LNHDA and CDR2 is SQIVND (reference sequence). The CDR3 has 15 amino acids. Trimming left V 5 bases short and J 0 bases short, with 11 bases between.

The chain couples TRBV20-1 to TRBJ1-1; possible D gene TRBD1, 6 bases. Deletions cut 4 bases from V and 10 bases from J, with 13 bases between. The CDR3 has 11 amino acids. CDR1 is DFQATT, CDR2 SNEGSKA, per germline (reference sequence). CDR3 residues: CSAKGGGRAFF. As DNA, the CDR3 is TGCAGTGCTAAAGGAGGGGGTAGAGCTTTCTTT.

In this sample, this clonotype turned up a few times. This sequence joins TRBV7-9 and TRBJ2-5; possibly TRBD1 or TRBD2 for D (5 bases each). Trimming shortened V by 3 bases and J by 5 bases, and 13 bases separated the two germline ends. The CDR3 spans 14 residues. From germline, CDR1 is SEHNR and CDR2 FQNEAQ (reference sequence). This chain's CDR3 is CASSLGSWGETQYF. The CDR3 nucleotides are TGTGCCAGCAGCTTGGGGTCCTGGGGGGAGACCCAGTACTTC.

The V call is TRBV24-1, the J call TRBJ1-2, with D unresolved. V was shortened by 3 bases and J by 6 bases, with 10 bases between the two germline ends. The CDR3 consists of 13 residues. Germline loops: CDR1 KGHDR, CDR2 SFDVKD. Here the CDR3 reads CATSDNRMDGYTF. The CDR3 nucleotides are TGTGCCACCAGTGATAACCGGATGGATGGCTACACCTTC.

The chain has TRBV20-1 and TRBJ1-5, with 8 bases lining up with TRBD1. J lost 9 bases, V lost 0 bases, and 10 bases had no gene match. The CDR3 is 15 residues long. CDR1 and CDR2 (germline): DFQATT, SNEGSKA (reference sequence). The CDR3 spells CSARDSGQGGGPQHF. CDR3 in DNA: TGCAGTGCTAGAGATTCAGGACAGGGTGGTGGGCCCCAGCATTTT.

In nucleotides, the CDR3 is TGTGCCATCAGTGCCGCGGACAGGGACTATGGCTACACCTTC. This encodes CAISAADRDYGYTF. The chain recombines TRBV10-3 with TRBJ1-2; 8 bases map to TRBD1. Germline CDR1 is ENHRY and CDR2 is SYGVKD. V gave up 4 bases and J gave up 3 bases; unmatched junction bases: 4. The CDR3 has 14 amino acids.

This clonotype was recorded a few times. This chain joins TRBV7-2 and TRBJ2-4, with 10 positions matching TRBD2. Germline V gene lookup returns CDR1 SGHTA and CDR2 FQGNSA. J gave up 1 base and V 1 base, and 4 bases lay outside the gene matches. The CDR3 loop spans 17 amino acids. The CDR3 bases are TGTGCCAGCAGCTTAGGATCTAGCGGGGGTGCCAAAAACATTCAGTACTTC. Encoded protein: CASSLGSSGGAKNIQYF.

This clonotype was found a few times. The V and J genes are TRBV5-4 and TRBJ2-7, with 7 bases matching TRBD1. This CDR3 is built from 15 residues. CDR1 is SGHNT, CDR2 YYREEE, per germline (reference sequence). V shed 4 bases, J shed 0 bases, and the junction held 7 bases outside the gene matches. In DNA form, the CDR3 reads TGTGCCAGCAGCCCTGACAGGGAGAGCTCCTACGAGCAGTACTTC. Its protein is CASSPDRESSYEQYF. Together with reference TRBV5-4 and TRBJ2-7, the CDR3 gives the full variable domain: ETGVTQSPTHLIKTRGQQVTLRCSSQSGHNTVSWYQQALGQGPQFIFQYYREEENGRGNFPPRFSGLQFPNYSSELNVNALELDDSALYLCASSPDRESSYEQYFGPGTRLTVT.

The J gene is TRBJ2-5, the V gene TRBV6-1; D possibly uses TRBD1 or TRBD2 (5 bases each). Germline CDR1 is MNHNS and CDR2 is SASEGT. This CDR3 comprises 13 residues. The V gene lost 7 bases and the J gene lost 4 bases, with 13 bases spanning the gap. CDR3 protein: CASIKEGSETQYF. In DNA, the CDR3 is TGTGCCAGCATAAAAGAGGGGTCAGAGACCCAGTACTTC.

This clonotype was recorded a few times. V gene TRBV6-5 combines with J gene TRBJ2-7; no firm D call. Looked up from germline, CDR1 is MNHEY and CDR2 is SVGAGI. Trimming stripped 3 bases from V and 0 bases from J, with 9 bases between. The length of the CDR3 is 14 residues. CDR3 DNA sequence: TGTGCCAGCAGTTATCCTCAGGACTCCTACGAGCAGTACTTC. Its translation is CASSYPQDSYEQYF.

In its sample, this clonotype was seen once. The genes are TRBV7-3 and TRBJ2-5, with D unclear. V shed 5 bases and J shed 10 bases, with 17 bases lying between them. In germline, CDR1 is SGHTA, CDR2 FQGTGA. This CDR3 has 13 residues. The CDR3: CASSTNQEGSQYF. CDR3 sequence (DNA): TGTGCCAGCAGCACTAATCAAGAAGGAAGCCAGTACTTC.

This chain connects TRBV6-5 to TRBJ1-1, with TRBD1 identical over 9 bases. Germline assignment: CDR1 MNHEY and CDR2 SVGAGI. Unmatched junction bases numbered 3, after V lost 4 bases and J lost 0 bases. The CDR3 is 15 residues long. The CDR3 sequence: CASSSWDRVNTEAFF. The CDR3, as DNA: TGTGCCAGCAGTTCGTGGGACAGGGTGAACACTGAAGCTTTCTTT.